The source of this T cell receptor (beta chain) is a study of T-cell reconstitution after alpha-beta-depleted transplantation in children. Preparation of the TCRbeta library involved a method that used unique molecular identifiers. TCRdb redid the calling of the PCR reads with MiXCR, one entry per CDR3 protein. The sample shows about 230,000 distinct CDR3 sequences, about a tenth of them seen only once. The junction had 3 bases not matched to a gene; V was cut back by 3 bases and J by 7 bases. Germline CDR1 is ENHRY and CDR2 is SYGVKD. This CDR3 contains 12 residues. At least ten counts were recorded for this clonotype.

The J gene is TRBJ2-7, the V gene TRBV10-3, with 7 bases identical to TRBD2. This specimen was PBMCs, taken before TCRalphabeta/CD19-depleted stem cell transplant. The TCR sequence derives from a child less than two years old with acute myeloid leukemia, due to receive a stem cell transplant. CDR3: CAISELAREQYF. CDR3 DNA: TGTGCCATCAGTGAACTAGCGCGGGAGCAGTACTTC.